What follows are 18 T cell receptor beta chains derived from one specimen sequenced in a study of blood T cell repertoires in COVID-19. Sequencing was performed with immunoSEQ multiplex PCR; in TCRdb, only in-frame clones are kept and a portion is missing. The sample contains about 45,000 clones, roughly nine tenths of which appear only once. The sample was peripheral blood. These receptors originate from a human donor in a cohort sampled during active COVID-19.

The genes are TRBV6-1 and TRBJ1-5; tentative D call: TRBD1 (5 bases). CDR3 length: 14 residues. Germline V gene sequence: CDR1 MNHNS, CDR2 SASEGT. V was shortened by 3 bases and J by 7 bases, with 13 bases between the two germline ends. Written as DNA, the CDR3 is TGTGCCAGCAGTGAGGGGCCCTTCGGGCAGCCCCAGCATTTT. Translated, it gives CASSEGPFGQPQHF.

The chain carries TRBV27 and TRBJ1-5, with 10 bases that match TRBD1. CDR1 is MNHEY and CDR2 is SMNVEV in the germline V gene (reference sequence). J lost 3 bases, V lost 5 bases, and 7 bases had no gene match. This CDR3 contains 16 residues. The CDR3 DNA is TGTGCCAGCAGTCCGATGACAGGGGGCCTCAATCAGCCCCAGCATTTT. Translation gives CASSPMTGGLNQPQHF.

The chain joins TRBV6-2 or TRBV6-3 to TRBJ2-3; TRBD2 matches 10 bases. After removal of 4 bases from V and 3 bases from J, the junction contained 10 bases not matched to a gene. CDR1 is MNHEY, CDR2 SVGEGT, per germline. This CDR3 has 17 residues. CDR3 nucleotides: TGTGCCAGCAGTTTCTATAGCGGGGGGACGGGGACAGATACGCAGTATTTT. Amino acids: CASSFYSGGTGTDTQYF.

The chain links TRBV11-1 to TRBJ2-1; D may be TRBD1 (6 bases). The germline CDR1 and CDR2 sequences are SGHAT and FQDESV (reference sequence). This CDR3 is built from 15 residues. V lost 1 base, J lost 7 bases, and 14 bases lay in between. CDR3: CASSLGQQGLNEQFF. For the CDR3, the DNA is TGTGCCAGCAGCTTAGGTCAACAGGGTCTGAATGAGCAGTTCTTC.

The chain is built from TRBV6-5 and TRBJ1-6; D is possibly TRBD1 (6 bases). Trimming removed 0 bases from V and 7 bases from J, with 10 bases in between. Germline V gives CDR1 MNHEY, CDR2 SVGAGI. CDR3 length equals 15 residues. The CDR3 DNA sequence: TGTGCCAGCAGTTACTCAGCGGACAGAAATTCACCCCTCCACTTT. Protein: CASSYSADRNSPLHF.

This chain links TRBV11-2 with TRBJ2-3; D is ambiguous. The CDR3 runs to 15 residues. Germline V lookup: CDR1 SGHAT, CDR2 FQNNGV. The germline V and J ends were trimmed by 8 bases and 2 bases, with 17 bases remaining between them. CDR3 protein: CASHHGRTITDTQYF. CDR3 DNA: TGTGCCAGCCATCATGGCAGAACCATCACAGATACGCAGTATTTT.

The chain uses TRBV7-3 and TRBJ2-1, with 12 bases matching TRBD2. The J segment lost 5 bases and the V segment lost 6 bases, leaving 5 bases of the junction unmatched. Germline V gene sequence: CDR1 SGHTA, CDR2 FQGTGA. The CDR3 runs to 15 residues. The CDR3 sequence: CASRPTSGGNNEQFF. For the CDR3, the DNA is TGTGCCAGCAGGCCTACTAGCGGGGGGAACAATGAGCAGTTCTTC.

The chain has TRBV7-6 and TRBJ1-3, with D perhaps matching TRBD1 (5 bases). With 6 bases removed from V and 2 bases from J, the gap between germline ends came to 11 bases. CDR1 and CDR2 from the germline V gene are SGHVS and FNYEAQ. The CDR3 length is 14 residues. Written as DNA, the CDR3 is TGTGCCAGCAGTCGACCAGGGACTGGAAACACCATATATTTT. Its translation: CASSRPGTGNTIYF.

The chain joins TRBV10-2 to TRBJ2-3; 8 positions agree with TRBD2. CDR3 length equals 13 residues. Germline-derived CDR1 and CDR2 are WSHSY and SAAADI. Germline trimming cut 9 bases from V and 4 bases from J; bases unmatched to any gene: 6. This CDR3 reads CASRGGRADTQYF. CDR3 bases: TGCGCCAGTCGGGGGGGCCGGGCAGATACGCAGTATTTT.

The V gene is TRBV5-1, the J gene TRBJ2-1, with 11 bases fitting TRBD2. This CDR3 spans 15 amino acids. Germline V gene lookup returns CDR1 SGHRS and CDR2 YFSETQ. The V gene end was trimmed by 3 bases and the J gene end by 8 bases; junction bases not matched to a gene: 7. CDR3 sequence: CASSSTSGGSDEQFF. The CDR3 region has the DNA TGCGCCAGCAGCTCCACTAGCGGGGGAAGCGATGAGCAGTTCTTC. Based on the CDR3 plus reference TRBV5-1 and TRBJ2-1, the full variable domain is KAGVTQTPRYLIKTRGQQVTLSCSPISGHRSVSWYQQTPGQGLQFLFEYFSETQRNKGNFPGRFSGRQFSNSRSEMNVSTLELGDSALYLCASSSTSGGSDEQFFGPGTRLTVL.

This clone is a singleton in its sample. The J gene is TRBJ2-3, the V gene TRBV7-8, with TRBD1 identical over 9 bases. The CDR3 covers 14 residues. Trimming removed 5 bases from V and 6 bases from J; junction bases left unmatched: 6. CDR1 and CDR2 from the germline V gene are SGHVS and FQNEAQ. CDR3 sequence: CASSPRDRADTQYF. The CDR3 DNA reads as TGTGCCAGCAGCCCCCGGGACAGGGCCGATACGCAGTATTTT.

The V gene is TRBV5-1, the J gene TRBJ1-5, with 7 bases fitting TRBD1. Trimming removed 1 base from V and 3 bases from J; junction bases left unmatched: 4. Per germline, CDR1 SGHRS and CDR2 YFSETQ. The CDR3 is 15 residues long. CDR3 nucleotide sequence: TGCGCCAGCAGCTTGCTAGGGACAGACAATCAGCCCCAGCATTTT. Residues: CASSLLGTDNQPQHF.

The genes are TRBV4-2 and TRBJ1-1; D perhaps matches TRBD1 (5 bases). The CDR3 consists of 11 residues. Germline V gene lookup returns CDR1 LGHNA and CDR2 YNFKEQ. V lost 4 bases, J lost 11 bases, and 11 bases lay in between. This chain's CDR3 is CASSRGSGAFF. The CDR3 DNA sequence: TGTGCCAGCAGCCGGGGCAGCGGGGCTTTCTTT.

The chain uses TRBV7-2 and TRBJ1-2; 7 bases are a match to TRBD1. The V segment lost 5 bases and the J segment 0 bases; nucleotides outside the gene matches: 6. The CDR3 runs to 15 residues. Germline CDR1 and CDR2: SGHTA and FQGNSA. This CDR3 is CASSAGTATNYGYTF. In DNA, the CDR3 is TGTGCCAGCAGCGCCGGGACAGCTACTAACTATGGCTACACCTTC.

The chain couples TRBV3-1 (or the pseudogene TRBV3-2) to TRBJ1-1, with D unresolved. Germline loops: CDR1 LGHDT, CDR2 YNNKEL (reference sequence). The CDR3 is 14 amino acids. The germline V and J ends were trimmed by 3 bases and 1 base, with 9 bases remaining between them. Written as DNA, the CDR3 is TGTGCCAGCAGCCAGGTGGAGGGGAACACTGAAGCTTTCTTT. This translates into CASSQVEGNTEAFF.

By share, this clone counts as medium-sized. The V gene is TRBV24-1, the J gene TRBJ1-2; D possibly corresponds to TRBD1 (6 bases). The germline CDR1 and CDR2 sequences are KGHDR and SFDVKD. The V gene lost 4 bases and the J gene lost 6 bases, with 20 bases spanning the gap. CDR3 length: 16 residues. This chain's CDR3 is CATSDHEATGFDGYTF. The CDR3 coding sequence is TGTGCCACCAGTGACCACGAGGCGACAGGTTTTGATGGCTACACCTTC.

This chain connects TRBV6-2 or TRBV6-3 to TRBJ1-5; 7 bases align to TRBD1. Germline V gene data show CDR1 as MNHEY and CDR2 as SVGEGT. This CDR3 is 17 amino acids long. J was trimmed by 1 base and V by 0 bases; bases with no gene match: 6. For the CDR3, the DNA is TGTGCCAGCAGTTACTCGAGACAGGGACACAGCAATCAGCCCCAGCATTTT. Translation gives CASSYSRQGHSNQPQHF.

The chain carries TRBV30 and TRBJ1-2; D is ambiguous. CDR1 and CDR2 from the germline V gene are GTSNPN and SVGIG (reference sequence). V was shortened by 5 bases and J by 8 bases, with 18 bases between the two germline ends. The CDR3 length is 13 residues. CDR3 DNA sequence: TGTGCCTGGCCGCACCCCCTTCCGGAGGGCTACACCTTC. Encoded protein: CAWPHPLPEGYTF.